The clone carrying this T cell receptor (beta chain) was seen more than once but under ten times. The CDR3 is 16 amino acids. Individual cDNA molecules were tagged with unique molecular identifiers. TCRdb called the 5' RACE reads again in MiXCR, with one record for every CDR3 protein. The data show under 100,000 distinct CDR3 sequences, about 10% seen once. The data derive from a study of early T cells in non-severe SARS-CoV-2 infection. Background on the study: Alpha and beta chains were unpaired, from unsorted whole-blood bulk RNA.

This chain uses TRBV21-1 with TRBJ2-7; TRBD2 is the table's D call and was not checked against the DNA. TRBV21-1 is annotated as a pseudogene. This sequence originates from an adult who was a healthcare worker with PCR-confirmed SARS-CoV-2 infection or an uninfected control (not recorded which). Sequencing used whole blood. CDR3 DNA sequence: TGTGCCAGCAGCCGTCCCCGGGACTCCCTCTCCTACGAGCAGTACTTC. Translated: CASSRPRDSLSYEQYF.